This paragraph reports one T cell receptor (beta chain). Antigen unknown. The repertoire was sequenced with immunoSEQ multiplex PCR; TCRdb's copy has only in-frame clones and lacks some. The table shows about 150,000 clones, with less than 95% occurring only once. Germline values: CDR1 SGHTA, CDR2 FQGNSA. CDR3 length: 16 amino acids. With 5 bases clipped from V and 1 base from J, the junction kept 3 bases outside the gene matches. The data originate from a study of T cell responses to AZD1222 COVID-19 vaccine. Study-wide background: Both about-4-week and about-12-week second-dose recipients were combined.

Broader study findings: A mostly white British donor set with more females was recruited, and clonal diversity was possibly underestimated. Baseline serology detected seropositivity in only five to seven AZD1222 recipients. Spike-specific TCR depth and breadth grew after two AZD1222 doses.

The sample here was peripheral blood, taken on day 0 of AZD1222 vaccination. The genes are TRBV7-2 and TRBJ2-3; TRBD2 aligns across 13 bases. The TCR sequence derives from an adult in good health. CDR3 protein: CASSTGLAGGTDTQYF. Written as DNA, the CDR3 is TGTGCCAGCAGCACCGGACTAGCGGGGGGCACAGATACGCAGTATTTT. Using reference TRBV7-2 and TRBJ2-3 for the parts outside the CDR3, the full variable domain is GAGVSQSPSNKVTEKGKDVELRCDPISGHTALYWYRQSLGQGLEFLIYFQGNSAPDKSGLPSDRFSAERTGGSVSTLTIQRTQQEDSAVYLCASSTGLAGGTDTQYFGPGTRLTVL.